The sequence of this TCR beta chain was determined in a study of cytomegalovirus exposure and HLA in healthy donors (dated by TCRdb to 2017 to 2019). For the wider study: An earlier analysis of some 500 of the donors reported roughly 270 Gb of sequence data and some 100 million unique TCR beta sequences from 150 million to 200 million T cells. An early release covering 550 to 700 HLA-typed donors comprised around 300 gigabases of sequencing data and roughly 86 million unique TCR sequences. Of the approximately 400 genotyped donors, about 80% fell in the genetic ancestry cluster associated with self-reported Caucasian donors. The study aimed to test whether signatures of past pathogen exposure could be identified by cataloging public T cell receptors. Using immunosequencing, the study profiled T cell repertoires from around 680 subjects and related those repertoires to cytomegalovirus serostatus. Along with the roughly 700-subject first cohort, a separate validation cohort of around 110 different subjects was used. To predict cytomegalovirus infection status, the study brought together high-throughput TCR immunosequencing, statistical association of individual TCRs with disease status, and machine learning. In a later analysis, previously published TCR beta repertoires from 600 to 850 donors were re-analyzed and high-resolution HLA genotyping was added so that TCR occurrence patterns could be studied. In the later analysis, no new phenotypic data were used to find candidate immune exposures; instead, reliance was placed on TCR beta sequences and their occurrence across donors. To decide whether each TCR beta V gene segment behaved as functional or pseudogenic, an earlier analysis of over 500 of the donors relied on high-throughput TCR beta sequencing. Donor age, sex, ethnicity and CMV serostatus were compiled together with the repertoire data. A later genetic analysis used genome-wide SNP genotypes for about three fifths of the 666 donors, treating that subset as a discovery cohort. All discovery cohort repertoires had been generated on a single sequencing platform. HLA typing included class I and class II loci at four-digit resolution. Typing coverage differed by locus: A, B, C, DRB1 and DQB1 were typed in roughly 620-630 donors, DQA1 in roughly 510, DPA1 in roughly 590, and DPB1 in about 450. Because of strong linkage in the cohort, roughly 5 DR-DQ haplotypes were treated as single units for association and clustering. Among over 350 genotyped donors of the cohort, an average of roughly 240,000 unique TCR beta nucleotide sequences were sequenced per donor, roughly 20% of them non-productive. Overall study outcomes, separate from this receptor: Roughly uniform sequencing depth across donors was assumed in presence/absence analyses, although this assumption may not hold. In the study, approximately 160 TCR beta chains were listed as associated with cytomegalovirus. A later analysis found that most CMV-associated TCR beta chains appeared HLA-restricted, with HLA associations seemingly driven largely by CMV exposure. Some IMGT-functional V segments, including TRBV6-2 and TRBV6-3, could not be told apart with the 87-base-pair reads, so those segments were excluded. Correlated functional status among segregating V segments might be attributable to linkage disequilibrium, but an unknown experimental factor could not be ruled out. An earlier analysis of roughly 570 of the donors showed that most TCR beta V segments appeared in productive rearrangements either about 87% or about 30% of the time, which broadly matched IMGT annotations. The only immune exposure information available for the cohort was CMV serostatus. Most TCR sequences were observed very rarely across donors, whereas some public TCRs were present in many individuals. It was suggested by the authors that the approach could potentially be generalized to other disease states and immunological phenotypes. According to a later analysis, TCR association rates differed among HLA loci, with DRB1 alleles showing the most associated TCRs and HLA-C alleles showing the fewest. The classifier was reported to diagnose cytomegalovirus status with high specificity and sensitivity in both the original and validation cohorts. Because some donors lacked HLA typing at each locus, the association tests relied only on the typed subset. Compared with equally common non-associated chains, HLA-associated TCR beta chains in a later analysis were more clonally expanded and had lower generation probabilities. A few of the identified cytomegalovirus-associated TCR beta chains were confirmed in vitro to be specific for cytomegalovirus antigens. About 15 rarely observed V segments, including chromosome 9 orphons, were excluded from the earlier analysis of approximately 600 of the donors because counts were too low. In a later analysis, several top co-occurrence clusters were reported to appear linked to parvovirus B19, influenza, CMV and Epstein-Barr virus. In a later analysis, some 18,000 TCR beta sequences were associated with specific HLA alleles at a false discovery rate of 0.05. A cluster of highly shared sequence variants was judged likely to represent a technical artifact of the sequencing pipeline. The cohort was sequenced for TCR beta chains only, and without alpha or paired-chain data the features that could be detected were limited. In a later genetic analysis, fewer N-insertions in productive TCRs were reported among donors in an Asian-associated ancestry cluster than the roughly 640-donor mean. When HLA alleles, especially DR and DQ, strongly co-occurred, attributing TCR associations to individual alleles was difficult. A further reported finding was that TCR beta sequences accurately predicted the HLA-A and HLA-B alleles for most subjects in the first cohort. A later genetic analysis associated a missense DCLRE1C variant with V-gene and J-gene trimming of TCR beta chains, and an independent cohort replicated the association.

Remarks on this clone: What this receptor recognizes is not known. Within one base of it there is no much larger clone, and no base qualities were kept.

The cohort was made up of approximately 670 healthy bone marrow donors. All cohort members were sampled while nominally healthy, although unrecorded immune exposures were likely present. The donor was CMV seropositive and belonged to the group of 250 to 350 seropositive cohort members. A peripheral blood sample was provided by each donor, and peripheral blood mononuclear cells were used for TCR beta sequencing. Genomic DNA extraction from the blood cell samples was performed with the Qiagen DNeasy Blood Extraction Kit. V drops 4 bases and J drops 8 bases, leaving 15 bases in between. The cysteine opens and the phenylalanine closes a CDR3 of 13 amino acids. Only the CDR3 DNA stays, 39 bases, in frame from base 1. From the germline V gene, CDR1 is SQVTM and CDR2 is ANQGSEA. The library was produced with the immunoSEQ multiplex PCR assay. A mixture of 60 forward primers for TCR Vbeta segments and 13 reverse primers for TCR Jbeta segments was used in the multiplex PCR. The CDR3 region of rearranged TCR beta genes was amplified from genomic DNA by a multiplex PCR assay. The amplified TCR beta libraries were sequenced on the Illumina HiSeq System as 87-base-pair reads. The study's own analysis went as follows. Across the 700 or so repertoires, a later analysis counted 60 million to 90 million unique TCR beta chains, some 11 million of which were shared by at least two donors. A nearest-neighbor algorithm error-corrected the raw reads and collapsed the reads into unique sequences, merging closely related sequences to remove PCR and sequencing errors. To assign V, D and J gene segments, CDR3 sequences were aligned to IMGT reference sequences. For a sequence to be retained, at least a six-nucleotide match to both a V gene segment and a J gene segment was required. A rearrangement counted as productive if the CDR3 had no stop codons and remained in frame with V and J, and every other rearrangement counted as non-productive. CDR3 was defined according to IMGT convention as the region running from the second conserved V-encoded cysteine to the conserved J-encoded phenylalanine. The earlier analysis of some 580 of the donors excluded any sequence lacking an unambiguous match to a single V gene segment. An earlier analysis of under 750 of the donors called V segments functional above 56.7% productive rearrangements and segregating when the between-donor standard deviation exceeded 5%. A statistical classification framework was built to diagnose cytomegalovirus status from the catalog of TCR beta chain sequences. V and J gene assignment, in a later analysis, came from comparing TCR nucleotide sequences with IMGT/GENE-DB human TR gene sequences. In a later analysis, CDR3 sequences and most-parsimonious VDJ recombination scenarios were assigned using the TCRdist pipeline. In a later analysis, each TCR beta chain was defined by its CDR3 amino acid sequence together with its V-gene family, and reads without a unique V-gene family were excluded. A later analysis removed several hundred highly shared, low-generation-probability nucleotide sequences to deal with suspected cross-contamination and a sequencing artifact. In a later analysis, a clonal expansion index was calculated for each public chain from normalized within-repertoire ranks of inferred template counts. A later analysis computed generation probabilities with a VDJ recombination model fitted to out-of-frame rearrangements, and checked the results against IGoR. In a later analysis, hypergeometric tests were used to score TCR-TCR, TCR-HLA and TCR-CMV co-occurrence, with a repertoire-size bias correction applied to TCR pairs. To estimate false discovery rates, a later analysis permuted the HLA or CMV assignments 20 times. A later analysis grouped co-occurring TCRs with DBSCAN, adding TCRdist sequence similarity when clustering within HLA-allele-positive subsets. For co-occurrence clustering, repertoires with fewer than 30,000 or more than 120,000 public chains were excluded, along with 5 or 6 repertoires with anomalous nucleotide sharing. TCRdb stores this immuneACCESS table with in-frame sequences only. Part of the clones is absent; in the studies checked, under half of the shortfall reflects unresolved V genes, and no reason is known for the rest. From that table come the V and J calls and clone size; the DNA was used to work out D and trimming. This sample holds about 130,000 clones; 65% to 85% were observed only once. The top ten constitute under 4.5% of the sample.

The rearranged chain carries TRBV29-1 and TRBJ1-3; the D gene is perhaps TRBD1, on 5 matching bases. This TCR was sampled from a young man in good health and CMV-seropositive. The sequencing sample was made of PBMCs. The CDR3 reads CSVGDSWLHTIYF. The bases read TGCAGCGTTGGTGACAGTTGGTTACACACCATATATTTT. Here the CDR3 is joined to the reference TRBV29-1 and TRBJ1-3 genes, and the full variable domain is: SAVISQKPSRDICQRGTSLTIQCQVDSQVTMMFWYRQQPGQSLTLIATANQGSEATYESGFVIDKFPISRPNLTFSTLTVSNMSPEDSSIYLCSVGDSWLHTIYFGEGSWLTVV.